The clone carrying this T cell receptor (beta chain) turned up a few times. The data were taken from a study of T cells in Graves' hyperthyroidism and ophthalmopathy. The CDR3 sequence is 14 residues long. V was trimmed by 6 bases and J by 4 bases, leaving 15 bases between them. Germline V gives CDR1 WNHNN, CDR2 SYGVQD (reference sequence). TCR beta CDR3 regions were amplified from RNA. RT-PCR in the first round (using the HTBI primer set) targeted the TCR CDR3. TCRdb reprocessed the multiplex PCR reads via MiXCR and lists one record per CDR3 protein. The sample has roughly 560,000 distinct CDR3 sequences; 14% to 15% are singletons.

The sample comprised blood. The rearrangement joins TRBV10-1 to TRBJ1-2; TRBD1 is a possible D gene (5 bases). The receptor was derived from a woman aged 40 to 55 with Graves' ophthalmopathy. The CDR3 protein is CASREPGTSYGYTF. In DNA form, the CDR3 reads TGCGCCAGCAGAGAACCAGGGACCAGCTATGGCTACACCTTC.